One and the same sample provided the 26 T cell receptor beta chains below, sequenced in a study of blood T cell repertoires in COVID-19. The repertoire was sequenced with immunoSEQ multiplex PCR; TCRdb's copy has only in-frame clones and lacks some. This table has a few hundred thousand clones, about 90% appearing once. The sample comprised peripheral blood. These receptors were collected from a man between 18 and 29 years old who had recovered from COVID-19.

The chain joins TRBV19 to TRBJ1-5, with TRBD1 identical over 8 bases. This CDR3 contains 17 residues. Germline loops: CDR1 LNHDA, CDR2 SQIVND (reference sequence). The junction had 18 bases not matched to a gene; V was cut back by 7 bases and J by 7 bases. CDR3 in amino acids: CASKGPTGGTSGQPQHF. In DNA, the CDR3 is TGTGCCAGTAAGGGCCCCACAGGGGGTACGTCAGGGCAGCCCCAGCATTTT.

This rearrangement joins TRBV5-6 to TRBJ1-2, with 7 nucleotides matching TRBD1. After removal of 3 bases from V and 2 bases from J, the junction contained 16 bases not matched to a gene. The CDR3 extends over 18 amino acids. Germline CDR1 reads SGHDT; CDR2 reads YYEEEE. The CDR3: CASSSINRQDRQNYGYTF. The CDR3 region has the DNA TGTGCCAGCAGCTCTATCAATCGCCAGGACAGGCAGAACTATGGCTACACCTTC.

This clone was detected once. V gene TRBV14 combines with J gene TRBJ2-7; 9 bases map to TRBD1. The CDR3 loop spans 14 amino acids. J gave up 9 bases and V 4 bases, and 10 bases lay outside the gene matches. The germline V gene encodes CDR1 SGHDN and CDR2 FVKESK. The CDR3 sequence: CASSPDPGTGRQYF. The CDR3 nucleotides read TGTGCCAGCAGCCCGGATCCCGGGACAGGGCGGCAGTACTTC.

V usage is TRBV27 and J usage is TRBJ1-2, with D tentatively TRBD1 (5 bases). Germline assignment: CDR1 MNHEY and CDR2 SMNVEV (reference sequence). The length of the CDR3 is 13 residues. Trimming pared 4 bases from V and 7 bases from J, leaving 13 bases between. The CDR3 spells CASSSHTGGGYTF. CDR3 sequence (DNA): TGTGCCAGCAGTTCGCACACCGGGGGTGGCTACACCTTC.

This clone was observed once. V gene TRBV10-1 combines with J gene TRBJ2-3; D may be TRBD1 (6 bases). V lost 2 bases and J lost 5, with 11 bases in between. The CDR3 is made up of 14 amino acids. Germline V gene lookup returns CDR1 WNHNN and CDR2 SYGVQD (reference sequence). In DNA, the CDR3 is TGCGCCAGCAGTGAGACAGGGATAGTAGATACGCAGTATTTT. Protein product: CASSETGIVDTQYF.

The gene calls are TRBV6-5 and TRBJ2-7, with 8 positions matching TRBD2. CDR1 is MNHEY and CDR2 is SVGAGI in the germline V gene. CDR3 length: 14 residues. The junction had 10 bases not matched to a gene; V was cut back by 5 bases and J by 7 bases. CDR3 residues: CASSPTGGAPEQYF. CDR3 nucleotide sequence: TGTGCCAGCAGTCCCACGGGGGGGGCACCTGAGCAGTACTTC.

Here the CDR3 DNA reads TGTGCCAGCAGCTTCGGGTCTAGCGGGTTATTCGGGGATACGCAGTATTTT. Protein sequence: CASSFGSSGLFGDTQYF. The chain uses TRBV5-6 and TRBJ2-3, with 8 bases fitting TRBD2. The CDR3 has 17 residues. Germline V lookup: CDR1 SGHDT, CDR2 YYEEEE. The J segment lost 6 bases and the V segment lost 2 bases, leaving 14 bases of the junction unmatched.

Worth noting for this clone: This clone may be a read error of a much larger clone one base away. Other nucleotide sequences in the sample specify the same CDR3. The rearrangement links TRBV27 to TRBJ1-1, with a weak D call TRBD1 (5 bases). Germline lookup yields CDR1 MNHEY and CDR2 SMNVEV (reference sequence). Deletions cut 0 bases from V and 4 bases from J, with 6 bases between. The CDR3 totals 13 residues. CDR3 in DNA: TGTGCCAGCAGTTTATCGGGGGGCACTGAAGCTTTCTTT. This encodes CASSLSGGTEAFF.

The genes are TRBV6-5 and TRBJ1-2; 7 positions match TRBD1. This CDR3 region has 14 residues. Germline loops: CDR1 MNHEY, CDR2 SVGAGI. Trimming at V came to 11 bases and at J to 0 bases, leaving 9 bases not matched to a gene. The CDR3 loop reads CAVKGQATNYGYTF. As DNA, the CDR3 is TGTGCCGTTAAAGGACAGGCGACTAACTATGGCTACACCTTC.

The chain uses TRBV7-9 and TRBJ1-1; the D is unclear. V lost 4 bases to trimming and J lost 5 bases, with 8 bases between them. The length of the CDR3 is 12 residues. The germline CDR1 and CDR2 sequences are SEHNR and FQNEAQ (reference sequence). The CDR3 DNA follows: TGTGCCAGCAGCTGGGAGGGAACTGAAGCTTTCTTT. Translation gives CASSWEGTEAFF.

The V and J genes are TRBV29-1 and TRBJ1-1; 7 bases align to TRBD1. Germline V gene lookup returns CDR1 SQVTM and CDR2 ANQGSEA. This CDR3 spans 13 amino acids. V gave up 8 bases and J gave up 2 bases; unmatched junction bases: 8. The DNA for the CDR3 is TGCAGCACCGGGGCAGGGGGTAACACTGAAGCTTTCTTT. Amino acids: CSTGAGGNTEAFF.

This sequence joins TRBV7-8 and TRBJ1-6; the D is unclear. This CDR3 is built from 14 residues. Deletions cut 5 bases from V and 4 bases from J, with 9 bases between. Germline assignment: CDR1 SGHVS and CDR2 FQNEAQ. The CDR3 here is CASSLLMYNSPLHF. The CDR3 region has the DNA TGTGCCAGCAGCCTACTCATGTATAATTCACCCCTCCACTTT.

The rearrangement links TRBV25-1 to TRBJ2-2; 11 bases are shared with TRBD2. J gave up 5 bases and V 8 bases, and 4 bases lay outside the gene matches. The germline gives CDR1 MGHDK, CDR2 SYGVNS. The CDR3 sequence is 14 residues long. This chain's CDR3 is CASGGLAGTGELFF. The CDR3 DNA sequence: TGTGCCAGCGGAGGACTAGCGGGTACCGGGGAGCTGTTTTTT.

V gene TRBV30 combines with J gene TRBJ2-7, with D maybe TRBD2 (5 bases). Germline-derived CDR1 and CDR2 are GTSNPN and SVGIG (reference sequence). The CDR3 totals 11 residues. The V end was cut by 5 bases, the J end by 3 bases, with 8 bases between. DNA of the CDR3: TGTGCCTGGCGACGGGGCTACGAGCAGTACTTC. Translation: CAWRRGYEQYF.

The J gene is TRBJ1-4, the V gene TRBV6-5, with 9 bases matching TRBD1. The CDR3 loop spans 15 amino acids. The V gene's germline CDR1 is MNHEY and CDR2 SVGAGI. Germline trimming cut 7 bases from V and 0 bases from J; bases unmatched to any gene: 3. The DNA for the CDR3 is TGTGCCAGCACAAGGACAGGGGCAACTAATGAAAAACTGTTTTTT. Encoded protein: CASTRTGATNEKLFF.

CDR3 residues: CAWSRQGAQPQHF. CDR3 coding DNA: TGTGCCTGGAGTCGACAAGGGGCTCAGCCCCAGCATTTT. The chain couples TRBV30 to TRBJ1-5; tentative D call: TRBD1 (5 bases). Germline V gene sequence: CDR1 GTSNPN, CDR2 SVGIG (reference sequence). Trimming cost V 2 bases and J 6 bases, with 11 bases left between them. The CDR3 is made up of 13 amino acids.

The chain recombines TRBV6-5 with TRBJ2-2, with 12 bases matching TRBD2. The CDR3 extends over 16 amino acids. Trimming removed 2 bases from V and 4 bases from J; junction bases left unmatched: 2. Germline V lookup: CDR1 MNHEY, CDR2 SVGAGI. DNA of the CDR3: TGTGCCAGCAGTTACGGACTAGCGGGGCTCACCGGGGAGCTGTTTTTT. Its translation is CASSYGLAGLTGELFF.

This sequence joins TRBV7-9 and TRBJ1-1; 7 bases align to TRBD1. The CDR3 spans 15 residues. The V gene end was trimmed by 5 bases and the J gene end by 3 bases; junction bases not matched to a gene: 9. Per the germline V gene, CDR1 is SEHNR and CDR2 is FQNEAQ (reference sequence). The CDR3 sequence: CASSLRQGGDTEAFF. The CDR3 nucleotides read TGTGCCAGCAGCCTAAGACAGGGTGGGGACACTGAAGCTTTCTTT.

V usage is TRBV6-5 and J usage is TRBJ1-1, with D possibly being TRBD1 (5 bases). The CDR3 has 13 residues. Germline V gives CDR1 MNHEY, CDR2 SVGAGI. The V gene lost 2 bases and the J gene lost 6 bases, with 10 bases spanning the gap. CDR3 in amino acids: CASSYPGFAEAFF. CDR3 bases: TGTGCCAGCAGTTACCCAGGGTTTGCTGAAGCTTTCTTT.

CDR3 in amino acids: CASSTQTGGYEQYF. CDR3 coding DNA: TGTGCCAGCAGCACACAAACGGGGGGTTACGAGCAGTACTTC. This chain joins TRBV27 and TRBJ2-7; 7 bases agree with TRBD2. CDR3 length: 14 amino acids. The junction had 9 bases not matched to a gene; V was cut back by 6 bases and J by 4 bases. In germline, CDR1 is MNHEY, CDR2 SMNVEV (reference sequence).

This clone was counted once. V is TRBV5-1 and J is TRBJ1-1; TRBD1 agrees at 9 bases. This CDR3 comprises 14 residues. CDR1 and CDR2 (germline): SGHRS, YFSETQ. Germline trimming cut 1 base from V and 7 bases from J; bases unmatched to any gene: 5. The CDR3 protein is CASSLTGGNYEAFF. DNA for the CDR3: TGCGCCAGCAGCTTGACAGGGGGCAACTATGAAGCTTTCTTT.

This clone has only a few counts. The chain couples TRBV19 to TRBJ1-5; 7 bases align to TRBD1. This CDR3 comprises 13 residues. Trimming removed 4 bases from V and 11 bases from J; junction bases left unmatched: 8. The V gene's germline CDR1 is LNHDA and CDR2 SQIVND (reference sequence). The CDR3 region is CASSTRDRLAQHF. CDR3 DNA: TGTGCCAGTAGTACGAGGGACAGACTGGCCCAGCATTTT. The full variable domain, in which reference TRBV19 and TRBJ1-5 provide the parts outside the CDR3, is DGGITQSPKYLFRKEGQNVTLSCEQNLNHDAMYWYRQDPGQGLRLIYYSQIVNDFQKGDIAEGYSVSREKKESFPLTVTSAQKNPTAFYLCASSTRDRLAQHFGDGTRLSIL.

Only one count was recorded for this clone. The rearrangement uses TRBV30 and TRBJ1-1; 7 bases line up with TRBD1. V lost 5 bases to trimming and J lost 2 bases; unmatched junction nucleotides: 2. The CDR3 has 12 residues. CDR1 and CDR2 from the germline V gene are GTSNPN and SVGIG (reference sequence). The CDR3: CAWGDSNTEAFF. The CDR3 region has the DNA TGTGCCTGGGGGGACAGTAACACTGAAGCTTTCTTT.

The chain links TRBV9 to TRBJ1-1; 7 bases fit TRBD1. Germline lookup yields CDR1 SGDLS and CDR2 YYNGEE. The trim removed 3 bases at V and 4 bases at J, leaving 6 bases unmatched. The CDR3 runs to 14 residues. CDR3 DNA: TGTGCCAGCAGCGGTGGGGGGACAGTCACTGAAGCTTTCTTT. This codes for CASSGGGTVTEAFF.

V is TRBV19 and J is TRBJ1-1, with TRBD1 identical over 7 bases. The trim removed 10 bases at V and 7 bases at J, leaving 12 bases unmatched. This CDR3 spans 13 amino acids. The germline V gene encodes CDR1 LNHDA and CDR2 SQIVND (reference sequence). The CDR3 DNA follows: TGTGCCACCATCCTCCGGGACAGAGATGAAGCTTTCTTT. Its translation is CATILRDRDEAFF.

The rearrangement uses TRBV9 and TRBJ1-3; 8 bases align to TRBD1. This CDR3 comprises 17 residues. Unmatched junction bases numbered 6, after V lost 1 base and J lost 0 bases. CDR1 and CDR2 from the germline V gene are SGDLS and YYNGEE. CDR3 coding DNA: TGTGCCAGCAGCGTATCGGGAGACAGGGGCTCTGGAAACACCATATATTTT. Translated, it gives CASSVSGDRGSGNTIYF.